Listed below are T cell receptor beta chains from one sample, sequenced in a study of human thymus T cells. The repertoire was sequenced with immunoSEQ multiplex PCR; TCRdb's copy has only in-frame clones and lacks some. The sample has about 50,000 clones, just under 95% seen once. Sequencing was done on a sample of blood. These receptor sequences come from a girl in the first two years of life with a congenital heart defect but otherwise immunologically healthy. The CDR3 runs from the conserved cysteine through the conserved F or W. The D gene is left open where the match is weak. A row's size may be missing; if present it is once, few, many or a size class.

cdr3_aa,cdr3_nt,d_call,v_call,j_call,clone_size
CAQTGYNTEAFF,TGTGCCCAAACAGGGTATAACACTGAAGCTTTCTTT,.,TRBV30,TRBJ1-1,few
CASSLVGGGEKLFF,TGCGCCAGCAGCTTGGTGGGGGGCGGTGAAAAACTGTTTTTT,.,TRBV5-1,TRBJ1-4,.
CASTAGGYNEQFF,TGTGCCAGTACGGCCGGGGGGTACAATGAGCAGTTCTTC,TRBD2,TRBV19,TRBJ2-1,.
CASSLPGGPTDTQYF,TGTGCCAGCAGTTTACCGGGAGGGCCAACAGATACGCAGTATTTT,TRBD2,TRBV28,TRBJ2-3,.
CASSSLGRGLVGNEQFF,TGTGCCAGCAGTTCTTTGGGGAGGGGACTAGTGGGTAATGAGCAGTTCTTC,TRBD2,TRBV7-2,TRBJ2-1,.
CASSPQTLEQYF,TGTGCCAGCAGCCCGCAAACGCTCGAGCAGTACTTC,.,TRBV7-3,TRBJ2-7,.
CASSLEGDRFGGEQYF,TGTGCCAGCAGCTTAGAAGGGGACAGATTTGGAGGGGAGCAGTACTTC,.,TRBV11-1,TRBJ2-7,few
CASSLASADYEQYF,TGCGCCAGCAGCTTGGCGTCAGCCGATTACGAGCAGTACTTC,.,TRBV5-1,TRBJ2-7,.
CASSFTGELFF,TGTGCCAGCAGCTTCACCGGGGAGCTGTTTTTT,.,TRBV7-2,TRBJ2-2,.
CASGLVNTEAFF,TGTGCTAGTGGTTTGGTCAACACTGAAGCTTTCTTT,.,TRBV12-5,TRBJ1-1,.
CASSPVYRTSPNTGELFF,TGTGCCAGCTCACCAGTTTACCGGACTAGCCCTAACACCGGGGAGCTGTTTTTT,TRBD2,TRBV18,TRBJ2-2,.
CSVQPIYEQYF,TGCAGTGTCCAGCCAATCTACGAGCAGTACTTC,.,TRBV20-1,TRBJ2-7,few
CASSFPRLAGETQYF,TGTGCCAGCAGCTTCCCGCGACTAGCGGGTGAGACCCAGTACTTC,TRBD2,TRBV11-2,TRBJ2-5,.
CASSPRLAGGLNTGELFF,TGTGCCAGCTCACCAAGGCTAGCGGGAGGACTTAACACCGGGGAGCTGTTTTTT,TRBD2,TRBV18,TRBJ2-2,.